The sequence of this T cell receptor (beta chain) was determined in a study of blood T cells in healthy people across ages (dated by TCRdb to the mid-2010s). Study-wide context: Template switching captured roughly one uniquely barcoded TCR beta cDNA molecule per two T cells in model experiments. To track age-related changes in TCR beta repertoire diversity, the study relied on deep sequencing normalized with unique cDNA molecular identifiers. The donors were split into four age groups: young (average about 16 years), middle-aged (39), aged (62) and long-lived (approximately 80). To avoid experimental bias, donors of different ages were spread randomly across the sequencing lanes. Two additional independent replicas of 1 million unique cDNA reads from the same blood draw were analyzed for two donors (one aged 18 to 30 and one aged 80 or older).

Receptor amplification or capture employed 5' RACE. These reads were obtained on an Illumina HiSeq 2500. The second PCR ran for roughly 7 to 11 cycles and used a J-beta primer mix along with a sample-barcoded 5' primer. A template-switch 5' adaptor carrying 12 random nucleotides introduced a unique molecular identifier onto each TCR beta cDNA molecule. At least 2.5 million CDR3-containing paired-end reads were obtained from each sample. All of the RNA was converted into first-strand cDNA using the Mint cDNA synthesis kit, with a TRBC-specific oligonucleotide serving as the primer. After uracil-DNA glycosylase treatment, a first 18-cycle PCR used universal primers M1SS and BC2_uni_R on all cDNA. Per the source publication's procedure: For normalization, 1 million high-quality reads, each with a distinct molecular identifier, were randomly selected from each sample. Reads with shared molecular identifiers were discarded instead of being binned into consensus sequences. CDR3 identification, clonotype clustering and error correction used MiTCR with a Q25 quality threshold and the strictest error-elimination algorithm. Lower-bound total TCR beta diversity was estimated with a nonparametric unseen species model using Euler transformation. The public reads were reanalyzed by TCRdb: fastp trimming at Q25, MiXCR alignment, in-frame beta chains only. Each CDR3 protein gets just one entry, which takes the most common genes and DNA from the rows behind it. Here the V and J calls rest on TCRdb's processing, not on the authors' analysis. Present in this sample are 1 million or so distinct CDR3 sequences, 35% to 55% of which were seen just once. The top ten clones comprise approximately 19% of the sample.

Points the paper makes about the study in general: Bulk unsorted PBMC profiling prevented conclusive comparison of naive and antigen-experienced compartments. Estimates of total diversity based on one million sequenced T cells were considered lower bounds and underestimates. Observed TCR beta diversity correlated strongly with the percentage of naive T cells measured by flow cytometry. Observed TCR beta diversity per million T cells fell roughly linearly with age, and a significant reduction was already apparent by age about 43. Compared with the aged group, the long-lived group had more naive CD4+ T cells, fewer expanded clones and increased TCR diversity, a pattern suggesting age selection. Because donor CMV infection status was unknown, age-related changes in expanded clonotypes were potentially confounded.

Donors were under 40 systemically healthy Caucasian individuals from Russia aged roughly 6 to 95 years. About 10 milliliters of peripheral blood were collected from each donor into EDTA-treated Vacutainer tubes. Ficoll-Paque density-gradient centrifugation was used to isolate PBMCs, with at least 7 million per sample. Trizol reagent was used to extract total RNA from PBMCs, with at least 5.5 micrograms per sample. Naive CD45RAhigh/CD27high T cell percentages were measured by flow cytometry on a PBMC aliquot from every donor. The CDR3 contains 17 residues, cysteine and phenylalanine counted. The CDR3 DNA has 51 bases and is translated from base 1. The germline V gene yields SGHVS for CDR1 and FQNEAQ for CDR2. Notes on this clonotype: Its antigen remains undetermined. The junction does not match germline at one end; this may be a read error.

This sequence uses TRBV7-8 and TRBJ2-5; a stretch of 12 junction bases matches TRBD2. The sequenced material came from blood. This receptor was obtained from a woman aged 60-70 years in good health. The DNA reads TGTGCCAGCAGCTTAGTGCGGACTAGCGGGAAACAAGGGACCCAGTACTTC. Translation gives CASSLVRTSGKQGTQYF.